The source of this T cell receptor beta chain is a study of PD-L1 blockade in urothelial cancer. After removal of 3 bases from V and 4 bases from J, the junction contained 10 bases not matched to a gene. The germline V gene has CDR1 SGHDT and CDR2 YYEEEE. The CDR3 extends over 15 amino acids. Some clones are missing from TCRdb's copy, which holds only in-frame ones; the method was immunoSEQ multiplex PCR. Found here are about 82,000 clones, 90% of them singletons; the top ten hold over 8.5%. The TCR was taken from a man aged 60 to 75 with urothelial cancer. The V gene is TRBV5-6, the J gene TRBJ2-7; 7 nucleotides match TRBD1. Sequenced here: PBMCs, sampled around atezolizumab (anti-PD-L1) treatment. The CDR3 sequence is CASSSLIGGRYEQYF. The DNA of the CDR3 is TGTGCCAGCAGCTCGCTAATAGGGGGCCGTTACGAGCAGTACTTC.